These 8 T cell receptor beta chains were sequenced from one sample in a study of blood T cell repertoires in COVID-19. Assay: immunoSEQ multiplex PCR; the TCRdb copy retains only in-frame clones and omits some. Seen here are roughly 210,000 clones, around 87% observed once, and the top ten hold about 7%. Sequences were obtained from PBMCs or T cells enriched from blood (not recorded which). All receptors come from a man aged 25 to 40 in a cohort exposed to, infected with or recovered from COVID-19 (not recorded which).

The rearrangement joins TRBV19 to TRBJ1-5; D is uncertain. The V end lost 3 bases, the J end lost 9 bases, and 12 bases lay between the germline ends. This CDR3 region has 13 residues. Germline CDR1 is LNHDA and CDR2 is SQIVND (reference sequence). The CDR3 bases are TGTGCCAGTAGTATCGAGGGAAAGGGGCCCCAGCATTTT. Protein: CASSIEGKGPQHF.

The V gene is TRBV28, the J gene TRBJ1-5, with TRBD1 identical over 10 bases. This CDR3 contains 13 residues. The V segment lost 5 bases and the J segment 6 bases; nucleotides outside the gene matches: 1. The germline V gene has CDR1 MDHEN and CDR2 SYDVKM. Here the CDR3 reads CASSRTGGQPQHF. The CDR3 nucleotides read TGTGCCAGCAGTCGGACAGGGGGTCAGCCCCAGCATTTT.

This clone was detected once. The rearrangement joins TRBV29-1 to TRBJ2-1; D remains unclear. Germline values: CDR1 SQVTM, CDR2 ANQGSEA. The CDR3 loop spans 16 amino acids. Trimming left V 0 bases short and J 5 bases short, with 17 bases between. CDR3 nucleotide sequence: TGCAGCGTTGAAGATCTTCGCGGAGCACCGGACAATGAGCAGTTCTTC. Translating it yields CSVEDLRGAPDNEQFF.

The chain carries TRBV28 and TRBJ2-1, with 10 bases identical to TRBD1. The CDR3 consists of 13 residues. Germline assignment: CDR1 MDHEN and CDR2 SYDVKM. J lost 13 bases, V lost 6 bases, and 9 bases had no gene match. CDR3 protein: CASSPGQGYGQFF. In DNA, the CDR3 is TGTGCCAGCAGCCCGGGACAGGGGTATGGTCAGTTCTTC.

This clone came up once. One end of the junction is discordant with germline, which a read error may explain. The J gene is TRBJ1-3, the V gene TRBV25-1, with 9 bases aligning to TRBD1. In germline, CDR1 is MGHDK, CDR2 SYGVNS. The CDR3 extends over 14 amino acids. The chain's CDR3 is CASGTGWSGNTIYF. The DNA for the CDR3 is TGCGCTTCTGGGACAGGGTGGTCTGGAAACACCATATATTTT. Together with reference TRBV25-1 and TRBJ1-3, the CDR3 gives the full variable domain: EADIYQTPRYLVIGTGKKITLECSQTMGHDKMYWYQQDPGMELHLIHYSYGVNSTEKGDLSSESTVSRIRTEHFPLTLESARPSHTSQYLCASGTGWSGNTIYFGEGSWLTVV.

V is TRBV28 and J is TRBJ2-3, with 8 bases that match TRBD1. Germline CDR1 is MDHEN and CDR2 is SYDVKM. The J segment lost 1 base and the V segment lost 5 bases, leaving 11 bases of the junction unmatched. CDR3 length: 17 residues. This CDR3 reads CASSGQGWRRRTDTQYF. CDR3 nucleotides: TGTGCCAGCAGTGGACAGGGATGGCGGAGACGCACAGATACGCAGTATTTT.

The chain couples TRBV29-1 to TRBJ2-7; the D gene is possibly TRBD2 (5 bases). Germline assignment: CDR1 SQVTM and CDR2 ANQGSEA. CDR3 length: 12 residues. The V end was cut by 5 bases, the J end by 3 bases, with 11 bases between. CDR3 in amino acids: CSVRKGVYEQYF. The DNA of the CDR3 is TGCAGCGTTCGAAAGGGAGTCTACGAGCAGTACTTC.

The J gene is TRBJ1-6, the V gene TRBV5-4; TRBD1 aligns across 7 bases. CDR1 is SGHNT, CDR2 YYREEE, per germline (reference sequence). Trimming cost V 0 bases and J 10 bases; bases outside gene matches: 4. The CDR3 length is 14 residues. The DNA of the CDR3 is TGTGCCAGCAGCTTGGACAGGGGAGCCTCACCCCTCCACTTT. Its protein is CASSLDRGASPLHF. Supplemented by reference TRBV5-4 and TRBJ1-6, the full variable domain reads ETGVTQSPTHLIKTRGQQVTLRCSSQSGHNTVSWYQQALGQGPQFIFQYYREEENGRGNFPPRFSGLQFPNYSSELNVNALELDDSALYLCASSLDRGASPLHFGNGTRLTVT.